Presented here are 14 T cell receptor beta chains from one specimen sequenced in a study of T cell responses to AZD1222 COVID-19 vaccine. Generated by immunoSEQ multiplex PCR, the TCRdb table keeps only in-frame clones and is missing some. This sample has over 150,000 clones, with about nine tenths found just once. Specimen: peripheral blood, collected 28 days after the second AZD1222 dose. These receptors were taken from an adult who received the AZD1222 COVID-19 vaccine.

This chain joins TRBV5-1 and TRBJ1-6, with unresolved D. Trimming took 0 bases from V and 3 from J, leaving 10 bases between them. There are 16 residues in the CDR3. The germline V gene encodes CDR1 SGHRS and CDR2 YFSETQ. CDR3 residues: CASSLAGVRYNSPLHF. Written as DNA, the CDR3 is TGCGCCAGCAGCTTGGCTGGGGTGCGCTATAATTCACCCCTCCACTTT.

With regard to this clone: At one end the junction does not follow the germline gene, possibly because of a read error. CDR3 sequence (DNA): TGTGCTAGCAGCCCCCTCGTATCTGGTTCGTGGAGCACTGAAGCTTTCTTT. Translation gives CASSPLVSGSWSTEAFF. V and J are TRBV7-7 and TRBJ1-1; no reliable D call. CDR1 and CDR2 (germline): SSHAT, FNYEAQ (reference sequence). The CDR3 has 17 residues.

The chain joins TRBV4-1 to TRBJ2-2; D may correspond to TRBD1 or TRBD2 (5 bases each). The V gene lost 1 base and the J gene lost 5 bases, with 11 bases spanning the gap. This CDR3 region has 15 residues. The V gene's germline CDR1 is MGHRA and CDR2 YSYEKL. As DNA, the CDR3 is TGCGCCAGCAGCCAAGGGGGGAGAGGGACCGGGGAGCTGTTTTTT. Translated: CASSQGGRGTGELFF.

The CDR3 region is CASSQKPWGGGSYNEQFF. The DNA of the CDR3 is TGTGCCAGCAGCCAGAAACCCTGGGGGGGAGGTTCCTACAATGAGCAGTTCTTC. The V and J genes are TRBV3-1 (or the pseudogene TRBV3-2) and TRBJ2-1; 7 nucleotides line up with TRBD2. CDR1 LGHDT and CDR2 YNNKEL come from the germline V gene (reference sequence). CDR3 size: 18 residues. J gave up 1 base and V 3 bases, and 12 bases lay outside the gene matches.

J is TRBJ2-7 and V is TRBV3-1 (or the pseudogene TRBV3-2); 12 bases line up with TRBD1. Losses at the gene ends were 0 bases for V and 4 bases for J; bases not matched to a gene: 4. The CDR3 consists of 16 residues. CDR1 and CDR2 from the germline V gene are LGHDT and YNNKEL (reference sequence). The CDR3 here is CASSQDLGQGAYEQYF. In DNA form, the CDR3 reads TGTGCCAGCAGCCAAGATCTGGGACAGGGGGCTTACGAGCAGTACTTC.

The J gene is TRBJ1-6, the V gene TRBV30, with D perhaps TRBD1 (5 bases). Trimming took off 6 bases at V and 0 bases at J, with 12 bases between the two ends. CDR3 length: 15 residues. Germline values: CDR1 GTSNPN, CDR2 SVGIG (reference sequence). This CDR3 reads CACRDGSSYNSPLHF. Here the CDR3 DNA reads TGTGCCTGCCGGGACGGTAGCTCCTATAATTCACCCCTCCACTTT. The full variable domain, completed using reference TRBV30 and TRBJ1-6, is SQTIHQWPATLVQPVGSPLSLECTVEGTSNPNLYWYRQAAGRGLQLLFYSVGIGQISSEVPQNLSASRPQDRQFILSSKKLLLSDSGFYLCACRDGSSYNSPLHFGNGTRLTVT.

The rearrangement uses TRBV7-9 and TRBJ2-7; a possible D gene is TRBD2 (6 bases). Germline-derived CDR1 and CDR2 are SEHNR and FQNEAQ (reference sequence). CDR3 length: 17 amino acids. V dropped 0 bases and J dropped 4 bases, with 19 bases sitting between them. The CDR3 bases are TGTGCCAGCAGCTTAGCGCACTTAAGGGACTCCGTATACGAGCAGTACTTC. Translating it yields CASSLAHLRDSVYEQYF.

V usage is TRBV18 and J usage is TRBJ2-1, with D uncertain. The germline V and J ends were trimmed by 6 bases and 1 base, with 10 bases remaining between them. Germline V gene data show CDR1 as KGHSH and CDR2 as LQKENI. This CDR3 is 14 amino acids long. CDR3 DNA sequence: TGTGCCAGCTCTCGAGAACGATCCTACAATGAGCAGTTCTTC. Encoded protein: CASSRERSYNEQFF.

The V and J genes are TRBV10-3 and TRBJ2-7; weak D call: TRBD2 (5 bases). The CDR3 covers 14 residues. V lost 0 bases and J lost 7, with 13 bases in between. From germline, CDR1 is ENHRY and CDR2 SYGVKD. The DNA for the CDR3 is TGTGCCATCAGTGAGTCCATGGGAGAGTATGAGCAGTACTTC. Protein: CAISESMGEYEQYF.

The rearrangement uses TRBV2 and TRBJ1-6, with no clear D. Germline V gives CDR1 SNHLY, CDR2 FYNNEI. The CDR3 contains 13 residues. The V gene lost 4 bases and the J gene lost 2 bases, with 3 bases spanning the gap. CDR3 DNA: TGTGCCAGCAGTGCTCCCTATAATTCACCCCTCCACTTT. Translating gives CASSAPYNSPLHF.

This chain joins TRBV5-1 and TRBJ2-3; 13 bases agree with TRBD2. The ends lost 0 bases at V and 5 bases at J; junction bases unmatched: 3. CDR1 is SGHRS and CDR2 is YFSETQ in the germline V gene. This CDR3 spans 16 amino acids. For the CDR3, the DNA is TGCGCCAGCAGCTTGGGCGGACTAGCGGGGGTAGATACGCAGTATTTT. This codes for CASSLGGLAGVDTQYF. Using reference TRBV5-1 and TRBJ2-3 for the parts outside the CDR3, the full variable domain is KAGVTQTPRYLIKTRGQQVTLSCSPISGHRSVSWYQQTPGQGLQFLFEYFSETQRNKGNFPGRFSGRQFSNSRSEMNVSTLELGDSALYLCASSLGGLAGVDTQYFGPGTRLTVL.

V is TRBV7-3 and J is TRBJ2-5; D remains unclear. CDR1 is SGHTA, CDR2 FQGTGA, per germline. This CDR3 is built from 11 residues. The V end was cut by 5 bases, the J end by 7 bases, with 8 bases between. For the CDR3, the DNA is TGTGCCAGCAGCGTCGGTGGGACCCAGTACTTC. Protein product: CASSVGGTQYF.

This sequence joins TRBV19 and TRBJ2-1, with 7 nucleotides matching TRBD1. This CDR3 has 14 amino acids. Germline-derived CDR1 and CDR2 are LNHDA and SQIVND (reference sequence). The V and J ends lost 9 bases and 1 base, in that order; junction bases with no gene match: 6. The CDR3 loop is CASEGAVSYNEQFF. The DNA for the CDR3 is TGTGCCAGCGAGGGGGCAGTTTCCTACAATGAGCAGTTCTTC. Using reference TRBV19 and TRBJ2-1 for the parts outside the CDR3, the full variable domain is DGGITQSPKYLFRKEGQNVTLSCEQNLNHDAMYWYRQDPGQGLRLIYYSQIVNDFQKGDIAEGYSVSREKKESFPLTVTSAQKNPTAFYLCASEGAVSYNEQFFGPGTRLTVL.

This clone occurred a few times. V usage is TRBV5-8 and J usage is TRBJ2-7; D is unclear. The CDR3 spans 17 residues. Germline V gives CDR1 SGHTS, CDR2 YDEGEE. Trimming removed 1 base at V and 1 base at J, with 18 bases between. In DNA, the CDR3 is TGTGCCAGCAGCTTGTCGAAGTTACCGGGTCGATCCTACGAGCAGTACTTC. Encoded protein: CASSLSKLPGRSYEQYF.